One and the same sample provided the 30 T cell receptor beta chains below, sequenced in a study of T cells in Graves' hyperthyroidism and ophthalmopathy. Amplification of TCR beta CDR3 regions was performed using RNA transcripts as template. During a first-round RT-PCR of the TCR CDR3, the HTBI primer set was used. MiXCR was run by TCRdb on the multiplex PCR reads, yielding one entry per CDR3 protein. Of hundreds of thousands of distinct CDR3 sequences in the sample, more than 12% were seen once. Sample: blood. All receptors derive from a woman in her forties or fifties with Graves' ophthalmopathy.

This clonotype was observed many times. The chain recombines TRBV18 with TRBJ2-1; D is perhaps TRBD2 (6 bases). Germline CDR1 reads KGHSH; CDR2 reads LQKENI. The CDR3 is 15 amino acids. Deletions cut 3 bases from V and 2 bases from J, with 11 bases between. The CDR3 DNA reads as TGTGCCAGCTCACCGCTCGGCGGGACCTACAATGAGCAGTTCTTC. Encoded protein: CASSPLGGTYNEQFF.

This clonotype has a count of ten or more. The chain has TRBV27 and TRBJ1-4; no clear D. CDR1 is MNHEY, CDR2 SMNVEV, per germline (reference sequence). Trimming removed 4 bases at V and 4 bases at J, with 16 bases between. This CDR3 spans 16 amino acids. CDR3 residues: CASSSHEKRLNEKLFF. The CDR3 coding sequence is TGTGCCAGCAGTTCCCATGAAAAACGACTTAATGAAAAACTGTTTTTT.

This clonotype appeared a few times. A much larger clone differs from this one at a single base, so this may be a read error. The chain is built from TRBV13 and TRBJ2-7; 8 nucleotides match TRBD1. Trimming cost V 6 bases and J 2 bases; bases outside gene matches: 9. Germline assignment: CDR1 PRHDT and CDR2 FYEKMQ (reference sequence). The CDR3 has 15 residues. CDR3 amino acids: CASSFDQGAAYEQYF. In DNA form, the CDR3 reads TGTGCCAGCAGTTTCGATCAGGGGGCCGCCTACGAGCAGTACTTC.

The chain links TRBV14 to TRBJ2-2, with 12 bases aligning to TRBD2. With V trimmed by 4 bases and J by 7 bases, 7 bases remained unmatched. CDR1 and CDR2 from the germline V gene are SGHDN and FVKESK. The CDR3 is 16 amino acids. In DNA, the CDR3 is TGTGCCAGCAGCCCTCGACTAGCGGGAGTGATCGGGGAGCTGTTTTTT. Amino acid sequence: CASSPRLAGVIGELFF.

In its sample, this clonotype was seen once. The CDR3 sequence: CSATLYRVAGANVLTF. In DNA form, the CDR3 reads TGCAGTGCTACCCTGTACAGGGTTGCCGGGGCCAACGTCCTGACTTTC. This chain connects TRBV20-1 to TRBJ2-6; tentative D call: TRBD1 (6 bases). V was trimmed by 4 bases and J by 4 bases, leaving 17 bases between them. The CDR3 totals 16 residues. Germline loops: CDR1 DFQATT, CDR2 SNEGSKA (reference sequence).

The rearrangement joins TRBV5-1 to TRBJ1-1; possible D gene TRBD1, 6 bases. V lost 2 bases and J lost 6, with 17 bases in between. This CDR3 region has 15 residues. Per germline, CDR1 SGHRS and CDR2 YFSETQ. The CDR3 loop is CASSLDQGFNPEAFF. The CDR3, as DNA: TGCGCCAGCAGCTTAGACCAGGGGTTTAATCCTGAAGCTTTCTTT.

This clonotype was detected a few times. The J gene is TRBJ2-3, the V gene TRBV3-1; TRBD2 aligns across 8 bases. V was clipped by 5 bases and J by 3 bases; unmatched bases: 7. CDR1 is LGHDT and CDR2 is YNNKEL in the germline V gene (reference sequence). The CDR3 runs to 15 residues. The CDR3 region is CASSVAGRGTDTQYF. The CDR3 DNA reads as TGTGCCAGCAGCGTAGCGGGAAGGGGTACAGATACGCAGTATTTT.

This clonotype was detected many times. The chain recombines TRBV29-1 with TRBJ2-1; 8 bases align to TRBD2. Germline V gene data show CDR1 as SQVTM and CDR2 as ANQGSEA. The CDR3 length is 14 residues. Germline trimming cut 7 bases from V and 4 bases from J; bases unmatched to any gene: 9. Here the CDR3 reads CSGTGTRTYNEQFF. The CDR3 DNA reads TGCAGCGGTACAGGGACTAGGACATACAATGAGCAGTTCTTC.

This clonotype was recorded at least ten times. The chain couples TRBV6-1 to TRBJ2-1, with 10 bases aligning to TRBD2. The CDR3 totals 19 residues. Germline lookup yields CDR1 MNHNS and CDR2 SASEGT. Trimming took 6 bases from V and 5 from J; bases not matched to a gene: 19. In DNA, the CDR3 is TGTGCCAGCAGCTACGCCCGCAGGATGACTAGCGGGTCGAACAATGAGCAGTTCTTC. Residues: CASSYARRMTSGSNNEQFF.

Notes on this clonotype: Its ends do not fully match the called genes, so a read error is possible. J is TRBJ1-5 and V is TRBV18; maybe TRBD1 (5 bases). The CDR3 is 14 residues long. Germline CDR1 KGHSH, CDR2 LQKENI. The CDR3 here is CVSSPVGGPQPQHF. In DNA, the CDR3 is TGTGTCAGCTCACCAGTTGGGGGTCCTCAGCCCCAGCATTTT.

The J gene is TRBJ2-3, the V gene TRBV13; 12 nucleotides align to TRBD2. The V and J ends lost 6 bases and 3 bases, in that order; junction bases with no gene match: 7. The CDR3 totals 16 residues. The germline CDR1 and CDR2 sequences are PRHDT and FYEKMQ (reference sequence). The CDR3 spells CASRWTSGKPTDTQYF. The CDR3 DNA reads TGTGCCAGCAGATGGACTAGCGGGAAACCAACAGATACGCAGTATTTT.

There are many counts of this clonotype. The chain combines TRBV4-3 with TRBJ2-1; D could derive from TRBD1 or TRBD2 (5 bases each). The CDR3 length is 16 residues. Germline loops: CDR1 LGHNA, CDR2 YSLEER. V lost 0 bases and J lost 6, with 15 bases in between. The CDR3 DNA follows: TGCGCCAGCAGCCAAGATGAGGGGCTAGGAGGCAATGAGCAGTTCTTC. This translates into CASSQDEGLGGNEQFF.

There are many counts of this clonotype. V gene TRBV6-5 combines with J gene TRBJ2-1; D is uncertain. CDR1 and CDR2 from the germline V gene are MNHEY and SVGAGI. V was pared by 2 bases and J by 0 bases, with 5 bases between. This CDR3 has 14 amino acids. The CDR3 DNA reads TGTGCCAGCAGTTACACAAACTCCTACAATGAGCAGTTCTTC. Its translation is CASSYTNSYNEQFF.

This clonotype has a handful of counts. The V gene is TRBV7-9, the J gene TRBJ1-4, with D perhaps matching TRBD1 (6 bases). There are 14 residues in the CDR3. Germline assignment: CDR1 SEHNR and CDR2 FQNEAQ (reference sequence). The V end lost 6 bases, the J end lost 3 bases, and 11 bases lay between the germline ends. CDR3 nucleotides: TGTGCCAGCAGTACAGGGTCTGCTAATGAAAAACTGTTTTTT. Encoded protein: CASSTGSANEKLFF.

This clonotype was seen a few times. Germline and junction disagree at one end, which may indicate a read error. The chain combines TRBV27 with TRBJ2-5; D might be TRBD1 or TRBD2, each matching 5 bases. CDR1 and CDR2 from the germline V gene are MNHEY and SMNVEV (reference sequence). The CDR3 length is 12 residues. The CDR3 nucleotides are TGTGCCGGCAGCAGGGAGCCGGAGACCCAGTACTTC. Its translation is CAGSREPETQYF.

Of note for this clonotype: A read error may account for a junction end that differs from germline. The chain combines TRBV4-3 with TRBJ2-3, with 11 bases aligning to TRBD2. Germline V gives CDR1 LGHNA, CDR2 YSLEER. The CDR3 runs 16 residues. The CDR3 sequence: CTSSPLVAGGGDTQYF. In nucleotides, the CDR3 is TGCACCAGCAGCCCGTTGGTAGCGGGAGGGGGAGATACGCAGTATTTT.

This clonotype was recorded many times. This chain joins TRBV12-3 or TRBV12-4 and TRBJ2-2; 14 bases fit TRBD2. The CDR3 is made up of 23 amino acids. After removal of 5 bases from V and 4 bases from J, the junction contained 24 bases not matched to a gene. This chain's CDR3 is CASSPRDGQDGTSGSFGTGELFF. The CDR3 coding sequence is TGTGCCAGCAGTCCGAGAGATGGACAGGACGGGACTAGCGGGAGTTTCGGCACCGGGGAGCTGTTTTTT.

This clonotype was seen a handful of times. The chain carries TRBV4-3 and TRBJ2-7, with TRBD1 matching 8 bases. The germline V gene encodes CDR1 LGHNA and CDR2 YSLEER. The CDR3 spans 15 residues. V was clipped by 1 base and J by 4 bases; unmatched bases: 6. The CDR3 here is CASSQGPQGAYEQYF. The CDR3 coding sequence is TGCGCCAGCAGCCAAGGCCCCCAGGGGGCATACGAGCAGTACTTC.

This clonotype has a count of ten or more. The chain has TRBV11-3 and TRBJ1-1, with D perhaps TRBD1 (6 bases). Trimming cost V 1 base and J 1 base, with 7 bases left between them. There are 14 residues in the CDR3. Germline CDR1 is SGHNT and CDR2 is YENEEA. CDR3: CASSLVTGNTEAFF. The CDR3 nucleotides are TGTGCCAGCAGCTTAGTGACAGGGAACACTGAAGCTTTCTTT.

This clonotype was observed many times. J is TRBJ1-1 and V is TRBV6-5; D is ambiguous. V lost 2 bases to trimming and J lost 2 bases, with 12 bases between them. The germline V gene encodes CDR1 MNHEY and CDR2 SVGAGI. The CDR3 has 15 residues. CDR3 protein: CASSYLYRSNTEAFF. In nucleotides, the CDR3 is TGTGCCAGCAGTTACCTTTACAGAAGTAACACTGAAGCTTTCTTT.

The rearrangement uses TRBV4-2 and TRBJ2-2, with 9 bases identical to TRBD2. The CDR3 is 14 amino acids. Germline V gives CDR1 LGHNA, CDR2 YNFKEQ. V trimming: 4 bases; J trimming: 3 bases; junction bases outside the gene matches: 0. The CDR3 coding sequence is TGTGCCAGCAGCCGACTAGCGGACACCGGGGAGCTGTTTTTT. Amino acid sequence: CASSRLADTGELFF.

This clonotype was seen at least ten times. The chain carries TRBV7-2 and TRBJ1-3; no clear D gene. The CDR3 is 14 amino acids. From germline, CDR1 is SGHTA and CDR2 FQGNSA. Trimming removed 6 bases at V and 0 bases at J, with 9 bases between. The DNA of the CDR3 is TGTGCCAGCAGTCTACAAAGCTCTGGAAACACCATATATTTT. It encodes CASSLQSSGNTIYF.

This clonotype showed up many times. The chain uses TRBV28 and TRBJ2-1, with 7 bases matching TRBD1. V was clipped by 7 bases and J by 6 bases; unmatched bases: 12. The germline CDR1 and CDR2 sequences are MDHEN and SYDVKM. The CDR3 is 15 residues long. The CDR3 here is CASNRNRGNSNEQFF. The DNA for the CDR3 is TGTGCCAGCAACCGTAACAGGGGTAATAGCAATGAGCAGTTCTTC.

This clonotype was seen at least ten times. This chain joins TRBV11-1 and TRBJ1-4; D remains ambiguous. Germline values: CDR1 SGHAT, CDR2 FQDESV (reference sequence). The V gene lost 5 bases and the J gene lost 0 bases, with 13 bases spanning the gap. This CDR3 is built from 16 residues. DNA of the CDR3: TGTGCCAGCAGCAGACGGAGGGCGGCAACTAATGAAAAACTGTTTTTT. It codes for CASSRRRAATNEKLFF.

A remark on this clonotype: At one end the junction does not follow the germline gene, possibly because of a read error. The CDR3 region is CASGLGQELGLYNEQFF. In nucleotides, the CDR3 is TGTGCCAGCGGCTTAGGGCAGGAACTCGGACTTTACAATGAGCAGTTCTTC. The chain joins TRBV5-5 to TRBJ2-1; maybe TRBD2 (5 bases). CDR3 length: 17 amino acids. Germline V gene sequence: CDR1 SGHKS, CDR2 YYEKEE (reference sequence).

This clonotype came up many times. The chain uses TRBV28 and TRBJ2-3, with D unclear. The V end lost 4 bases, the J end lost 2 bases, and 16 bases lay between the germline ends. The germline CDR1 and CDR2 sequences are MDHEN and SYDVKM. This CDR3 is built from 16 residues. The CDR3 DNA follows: TGTGCCAGCAGTTCCCCTACCGGGCCGACCACAGATACGCAGTATTTT. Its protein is CASSSPTGPTTDTQYF.

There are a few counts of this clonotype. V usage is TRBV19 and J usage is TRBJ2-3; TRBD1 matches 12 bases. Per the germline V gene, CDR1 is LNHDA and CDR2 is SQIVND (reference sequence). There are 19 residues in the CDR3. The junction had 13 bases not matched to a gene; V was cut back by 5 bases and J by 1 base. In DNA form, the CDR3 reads TGTGCCAGTAGTGGCCCTGGGACAGGGGGCCCCGGGCGCACAGATACGCAGTATTTT. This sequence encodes CASSGPGTGGPGRTDTQYF.

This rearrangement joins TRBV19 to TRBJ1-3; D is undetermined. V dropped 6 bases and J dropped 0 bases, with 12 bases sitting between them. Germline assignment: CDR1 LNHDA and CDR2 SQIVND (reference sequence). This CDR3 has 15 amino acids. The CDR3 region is CASRKTGSSGNTIYF. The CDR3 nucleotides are TGTGCCAGTAGAAAAACTGGGAGCTCTGGAAACACCATATATTTT.

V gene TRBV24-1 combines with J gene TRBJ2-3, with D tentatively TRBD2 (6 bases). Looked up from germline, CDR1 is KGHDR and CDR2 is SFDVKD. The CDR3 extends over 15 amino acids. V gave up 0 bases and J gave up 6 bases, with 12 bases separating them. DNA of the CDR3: TGTGCCACCAGTGATTTGACTAGCAGTCCCGATACGCAGTATTTT. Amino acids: CATSDLTSSPDTQYF.

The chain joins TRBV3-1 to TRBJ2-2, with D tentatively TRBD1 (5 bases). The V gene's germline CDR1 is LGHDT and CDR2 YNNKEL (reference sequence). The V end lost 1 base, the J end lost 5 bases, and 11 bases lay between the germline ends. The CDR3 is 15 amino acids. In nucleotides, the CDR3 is TGTGCCAGCAGCCAAGCGGCAGGACAAACCGGGGAGCTGTTTTTT. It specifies CASSQAAGQTGELFF.